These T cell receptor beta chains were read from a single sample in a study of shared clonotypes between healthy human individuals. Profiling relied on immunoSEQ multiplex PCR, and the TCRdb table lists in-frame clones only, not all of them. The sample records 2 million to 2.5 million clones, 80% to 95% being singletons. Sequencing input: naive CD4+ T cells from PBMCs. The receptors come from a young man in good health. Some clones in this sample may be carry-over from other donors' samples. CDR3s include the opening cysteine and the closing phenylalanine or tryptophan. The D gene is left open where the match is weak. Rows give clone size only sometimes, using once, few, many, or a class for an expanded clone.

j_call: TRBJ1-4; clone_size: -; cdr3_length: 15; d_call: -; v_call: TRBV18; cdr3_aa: CASSASGATNEKLFF; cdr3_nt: TGTGCCAGCTCAGCCTCAGGGGCAACTAATGAAAAACTGTTTTTT
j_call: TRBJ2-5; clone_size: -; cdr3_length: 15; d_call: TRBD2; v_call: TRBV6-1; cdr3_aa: CASTRTSGSGETQYF; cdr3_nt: TGTGCCAGCACTCGGACTAGCGGGAGTGGGGAGACCCAGTACTTC
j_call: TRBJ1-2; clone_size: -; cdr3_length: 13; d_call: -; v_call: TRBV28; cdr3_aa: CASSLRVSSGYTF; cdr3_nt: TGTGCCAGCAGTTTAAGGGTGTCGAGCGGCTACACCTTC
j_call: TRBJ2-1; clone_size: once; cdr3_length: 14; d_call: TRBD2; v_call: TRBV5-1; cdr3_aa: CASSLGGRGDEQFF; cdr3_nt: TGCGCCAGCAGCTTGGGTGGGAGGGGCGATGAGCAGTTCTTC
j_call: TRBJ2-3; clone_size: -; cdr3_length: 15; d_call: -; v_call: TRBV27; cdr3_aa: CASSLRGQSTDTQYF; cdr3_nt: TGTGCCAGCAGTTTGAGAGGTCAGAGCACAGATACGCAGTATTTT
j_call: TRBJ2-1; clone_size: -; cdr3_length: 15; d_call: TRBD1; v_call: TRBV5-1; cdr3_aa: CASSLGQGAWNEQFF; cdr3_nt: TGCGCCAGCAGCTTGGGACAGGGGGCCTGGAATGAGCAGTTCTTC
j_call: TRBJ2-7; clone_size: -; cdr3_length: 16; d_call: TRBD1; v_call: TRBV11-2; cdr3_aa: CASSSYRDRRPYEQYF; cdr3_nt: TGTGCCAGCAGCTCCTACCGGGACAGGAGACCCTACGAGCAGTACTTC
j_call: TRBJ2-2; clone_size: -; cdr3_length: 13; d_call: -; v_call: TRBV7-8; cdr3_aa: CASSRSRTGELFF; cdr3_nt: TGTGCCAGCAGCCGATCGAGAACCGGGGAGCTGTTTTTT
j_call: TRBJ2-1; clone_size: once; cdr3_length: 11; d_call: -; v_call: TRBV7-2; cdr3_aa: CASPSASAQFF; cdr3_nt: TGTGCCAGCCCCTCTGCTAGCGCGCAGTTCTTC
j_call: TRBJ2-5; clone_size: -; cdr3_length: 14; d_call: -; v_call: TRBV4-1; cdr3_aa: CASRATEGEETQYF; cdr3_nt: TGCGCCAGCAGAGCGACAGAGGGCGAAGAGACCCAGTACTTC
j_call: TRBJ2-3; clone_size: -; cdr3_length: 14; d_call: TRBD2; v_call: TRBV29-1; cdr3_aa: CSVASSGSTDTQYF; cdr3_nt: TGCAGCGTAGCTTCTAGCGGGAGCACGGATACGCAGTATTTT
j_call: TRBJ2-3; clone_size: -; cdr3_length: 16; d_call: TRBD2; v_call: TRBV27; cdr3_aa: CASSFRTSGSADTQYF; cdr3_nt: TGTGCCAGCAGTTTTCGGACTAGCGGGAGTGCAGATACGCAGTATTTT
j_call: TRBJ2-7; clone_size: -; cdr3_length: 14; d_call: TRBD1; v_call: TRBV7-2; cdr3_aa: CASSLRQGAYEQYF; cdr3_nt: TGTGCCAGCAGCTTAAGACAGGGGGCCTACGAGCAGTACTTC
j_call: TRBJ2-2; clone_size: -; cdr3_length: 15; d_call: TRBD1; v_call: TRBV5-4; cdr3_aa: CASSMPGQGVGELFF; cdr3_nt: TGTGCCAGCAGCATGCCGGGACAGGGGGTCGGGGAGCTGTTTTTT
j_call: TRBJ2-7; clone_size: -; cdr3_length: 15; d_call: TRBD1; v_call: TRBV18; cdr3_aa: CASSNQRDRTYEQYF; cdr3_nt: TGTGCCAGCTCAAACCAAAGGGACAGAACCTACGAGCAGTACTTC
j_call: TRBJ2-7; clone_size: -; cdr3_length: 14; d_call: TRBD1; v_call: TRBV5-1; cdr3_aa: CASSGQGAKNEQYF; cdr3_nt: TGCGCCAGCAGCGGACAGGGGGCGAAGAACGAGCAGTACTTC
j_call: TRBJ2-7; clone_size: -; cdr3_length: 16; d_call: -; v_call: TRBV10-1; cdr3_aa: CASSHPGRPEGYEQYF; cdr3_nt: TGCGCCAGCAGTCACCCTGGGCGCCCGGAGGGTTACGAGCAGTACTTC
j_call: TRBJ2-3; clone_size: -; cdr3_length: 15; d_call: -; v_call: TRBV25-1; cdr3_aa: CASSDPSRGTDTQYF; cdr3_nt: TGTGCCAGCAGTGACCCCTCCAGGGGCACAGATACGCAGTATTTT
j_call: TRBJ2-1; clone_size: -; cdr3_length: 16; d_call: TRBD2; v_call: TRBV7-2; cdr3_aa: CASSLVLAGVGNEQFF; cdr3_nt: TGTGCCAGCAGCTTAGTTCTAGCGGGAGTGGGCAATGAGCAGTTCTTC
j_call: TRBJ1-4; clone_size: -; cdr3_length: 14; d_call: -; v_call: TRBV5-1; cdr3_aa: CASGLLSGNEKLFF; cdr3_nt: TGCGCCAGCGGCTTACTGTCGGGGAATGAAAAACTGTTTTTT
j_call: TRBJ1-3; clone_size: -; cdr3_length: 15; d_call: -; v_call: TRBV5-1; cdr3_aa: CASSFFSGSGNTIYF; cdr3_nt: TGCGCCAGCAGCTTTTTTTCAGGGTCTGGAAACACCATATATTTT
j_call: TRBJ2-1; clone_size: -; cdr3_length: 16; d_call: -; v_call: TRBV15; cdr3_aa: CATSRFGGRGDNEQFF; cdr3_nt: TGTGCCACCAGCAGATTTGGGGGGCGGGGCGACAATGAGCAGTTCTTC
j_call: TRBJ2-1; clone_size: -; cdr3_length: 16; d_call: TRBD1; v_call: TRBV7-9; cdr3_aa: CASSLMDRYRGNEQFF; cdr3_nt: TGTGCCAGCAGCCTAATGGACAGGTATAGGGGAAATGAGCAGTTCTTC
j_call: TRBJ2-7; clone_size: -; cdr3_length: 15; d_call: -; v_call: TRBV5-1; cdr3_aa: CASSVEGGRDYEQYF; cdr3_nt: TGCGCCAGCAGCGTTGAGGGAGGAAGGGACTACGAGCAGTACTTC
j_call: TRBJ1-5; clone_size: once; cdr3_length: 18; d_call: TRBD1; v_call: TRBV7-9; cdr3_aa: CASSLTLAGQGYLQPQHF; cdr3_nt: TGTGCCAGCAGCCTCACTTTGGCGGGACAGGGGTATCTACAGCCCCAGCATTTT
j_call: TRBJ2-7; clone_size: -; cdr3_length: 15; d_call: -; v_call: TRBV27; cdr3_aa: CASVSKGEDTYEQYF; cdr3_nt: TGTGCCAGCGTATCTAAGGGGGAGGACACCTACGAGCAGTACTTC
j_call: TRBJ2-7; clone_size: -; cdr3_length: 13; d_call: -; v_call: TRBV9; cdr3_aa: CASSVAASYEQYF; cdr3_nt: TGTGCCAGCAGCGTAGCGGCCTCCTACGAGCAGTACTTC
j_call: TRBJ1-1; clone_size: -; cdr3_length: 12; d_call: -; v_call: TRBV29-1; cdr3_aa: CSVEAWNTEAFF; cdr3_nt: TGCAGCGTTGAAGCCTGGAACACTGAAGCTTTCTTT
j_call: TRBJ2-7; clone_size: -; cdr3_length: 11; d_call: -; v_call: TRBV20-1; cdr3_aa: CSASGPYEQYF; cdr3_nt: TGCAGTGCTAGTGGCCCCTACGAGCAGTACTTC
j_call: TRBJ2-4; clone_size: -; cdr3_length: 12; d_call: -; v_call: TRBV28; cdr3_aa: CASGSAKNIQYF; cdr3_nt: TGTGCCAGTGGGTCGGCCAAAAACATTCAGTACTTC
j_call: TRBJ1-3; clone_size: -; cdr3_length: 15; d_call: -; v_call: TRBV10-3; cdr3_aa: CAISEALLRGNTIYF; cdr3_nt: TGTGCCATCAGTGAGGCCCTTCTTAGGGGAAACACCATATATTTT
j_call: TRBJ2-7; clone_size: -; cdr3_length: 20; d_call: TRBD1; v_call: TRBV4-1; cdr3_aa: CASSFPKGTGAKRDWYEQYF; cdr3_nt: TGCGCCAGCAGCTTCCCCAAGGGGACAGGGGCGAAGCGGGACTGGTACGAGCAGTACTTC
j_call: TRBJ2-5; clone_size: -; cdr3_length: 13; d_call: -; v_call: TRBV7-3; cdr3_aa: CASSISREETQYF; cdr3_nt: TGTGCCAGCAGCATTAGCAGGGAGGAGACCCAGTACTTC
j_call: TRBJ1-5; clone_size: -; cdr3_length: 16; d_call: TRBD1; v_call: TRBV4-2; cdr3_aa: CASSVSGTGENQPQHF; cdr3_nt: TGTGCCAGCAGCGTGAGCGGGACAGGGGAAAACCAGCCCCAGCATTTT
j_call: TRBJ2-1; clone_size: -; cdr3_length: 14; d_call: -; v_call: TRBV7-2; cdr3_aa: CASSLPDGNNEQFF; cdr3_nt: TGTGCCAGCAGCTTACCCGACGGGAACAATGAGCAGTTCTTC
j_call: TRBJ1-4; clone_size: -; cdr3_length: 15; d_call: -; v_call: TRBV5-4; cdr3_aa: CASSLSGRVREKLFF; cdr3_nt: TGTGCCAGCAGCTTGAGTGGCAGGGTACGCGAAAAACTGTTTTTT
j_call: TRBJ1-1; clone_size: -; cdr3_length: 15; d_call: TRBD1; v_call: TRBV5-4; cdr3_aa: CASSFSRQGDTEAFF; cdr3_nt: TGTGCCAGCAGCTTTTCAAGACAGGGAGACACTGAAGCTTTCTTT
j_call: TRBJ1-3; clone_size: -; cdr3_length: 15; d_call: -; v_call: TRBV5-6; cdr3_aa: CASSWGRHSGNTIYF; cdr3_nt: TGTGCCAGCAGCTGGGGACGGCACTCTGGAAACACCATATATTTT
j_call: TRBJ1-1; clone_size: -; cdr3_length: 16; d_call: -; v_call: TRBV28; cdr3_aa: CASSLGRVPMNTEAFF; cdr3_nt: TGTGCCAGCAGTTTAGGCAGGGTACCTATGAACACTGAAGCTTTCTTT
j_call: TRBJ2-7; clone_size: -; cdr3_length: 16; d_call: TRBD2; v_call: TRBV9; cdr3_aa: CASSVRGLAGGSEQYF; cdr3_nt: TGTGCCAGCAGCGTGAGGGGACTAGCGGGAGGTTCCGAGCAGTACTTC
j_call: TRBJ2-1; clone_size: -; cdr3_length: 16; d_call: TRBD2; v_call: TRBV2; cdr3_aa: CASSGSTSGAYNEQFF; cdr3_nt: TGTGCCAGCAGTGGATCAACTAGCGGGGCTTACAATGAGCAGTTCTTC
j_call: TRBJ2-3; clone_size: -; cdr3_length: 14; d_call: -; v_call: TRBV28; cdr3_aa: CASSLGNRGDTQYF; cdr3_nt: TGTGCCAGCAGTTTGGGGAATCGGGGAGATACGCAGTATTTT
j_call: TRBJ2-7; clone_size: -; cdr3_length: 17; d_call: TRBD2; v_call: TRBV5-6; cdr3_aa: CASSSSISRLAPHEQYF; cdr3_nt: TGTGCCAGCAGCTCATCAATTTCACGACTAGCACCCCACGAGCAGTACTTC
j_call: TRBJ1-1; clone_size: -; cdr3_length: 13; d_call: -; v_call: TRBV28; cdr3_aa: CASSRTGDTEAFF; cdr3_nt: TGTGCCAGCAGTAGGACGGGGGATACTGAAGCTTTCTTT
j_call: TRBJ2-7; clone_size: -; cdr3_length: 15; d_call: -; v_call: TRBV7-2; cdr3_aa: CASSIDQGEVYEQYF; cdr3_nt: TGTGCCAGCAGCATCGATCAGGGTGAGGTCTACGAGCAGTACTTC
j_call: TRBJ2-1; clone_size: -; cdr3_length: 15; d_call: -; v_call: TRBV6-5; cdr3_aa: CASRPRQGTYNEQFF; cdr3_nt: TGTGCCAGCAGACCCCGGCAGGGGACCTACAATGAGCAGTTCTTC